One sample yielded the 16 T cell receptor beta chains listed below, sequenced in a study of T cell changes during pregnancy in multiple sclerosis. Clones were sequenced by immunoSEQ multiplex PCR, and TCRdb holds only the in-frame ones, with some missing. The sample has approximately 60,000 clones, 91% seen once; the top ten hold about 3.8%. Here the sequenced sample was peripheral blood, taken after pregnancy. The receptors stem from a female donor in good health, enrolled as a control in a pregnancy study.

V usage is TRBV7-9 and J usage is TRBJ1-4; TRBD1 aligns across 8 bases. The CDR3 contains 14 residues. J was trimmed by 8 bases and V by 4 bases; bases with no gene match: 6. The germline CDR1 and CDR2 sequences are SEHNR and FQNEAQ (reference sequence). CDR3 sequence reads: CASSSDRGYEKLFF. CDR3 bases: TGTGCCAGCAGCTCAGACAGGGGCTACGAAAAACTGTTTTTT.

The chain uses TRBV11-2 and TRBJ1-6, with a possible D match to TRBD1 (5 bases). The germline CDR1 and CDR2 sequences are SGHAT and FQNNGV. The CDR3 has 15 amino acids. With 3 bases removed from V and 4 bases from J, the gap between germline ends came to 10 bases. The DNA for the CDR3 is TGTGCCAGCAGCTTGTCCGGGGGGTATAATTCACCCCTCCACTTT. It yields the protein CASSLSGGYNSPLHF.

For the CDR3, the DNA is TGTGCCTGGAGTGTATGGGGCATTGAGCAGTTCTTC. The encoded protein is CAWSVWGIEQFF. The chain carries TRBV30 and TRBJ2-1; perhaps TRBD1 as D (5 bases). This CDR3 has 12 residues. Germline V gene lookup returns CDR1 GTSNPN and CDR2 SVGIG (reference sequence). Trimming shortened V by 0 bases and J by 9 bases, and 9 bases separated the two germline ends.

V gene TRBV19 combines with J gene TRBJ1-2, with 8 bases identical to TRBD1. This CDR3 spans 15 amino acids. CDR1 and CDR2 (germline): LNHDA, SQIVND (reference sequence). Losses at the gene ends were 6 bases for V and 1 base for J; bases not matched to a gene: 7. CDR3 sequence: CASRLGQGYNYGYTF. CDR3 sequence (DNA): TGTGCCAGTAGACTCGGACAGGGTTATAACTATGGCTACACCTTC.

This chain joins TRBV5-1 and TRBJ1-3, with 7 bases matching TRBD1. The V and J ends lost 4 bases and 2 bases, in that order; junction bases with no gene match: 3. This CDR3 has 14 amino acids. Germline CDR1 and CDR2: SGHRS and YFSETQ. CDR3: CASSTGTAGNTIYF. The CDR3 DNA reads as TGCGCCAGCAGCACCGGGACAGCTGGAAACACCATATATTTT.

V and J are TRBV13 and TRBJ2-5, with 7 nucleotides matching TRBD1. The CDR3 extends over 15 amino acids. CDR1 and CDR2 from the germline V gene are PRHDT and FYEKMQ (reference sequence). V was clipped by 5 bases and J by 5 bases; unmatched bases: 11. The DNA for the CDR3 is TGTGCCAGCAGCGAAAACAAGGGGGCATGGGAGACCCAGTACTTC. Translated, it gives CASSENKGAWETQYF.

The gene calls are TRBV9 and TRBJ1-1; possible D gene TRBD1, 6 bases. V lost 4 bases, J lost 1 base, and 20 bases lay in between. The CDR3 totals 17 residues. Germline-derived CDR1 and CDR2 are SGDLS and YYNGEE. The CDR3 region is CASSRGAEGRGNTEAFF. CDR3 DNA sequence: TGTGCCAGCAGCCGGGGGGCGGAGGGCAGGGGGAACACTGAAGCTTTCTTT.

This clone was seen a handful of times. The rearrangement links TRBV10-3 to TRBJ1-1; D is undetermined. The CDR3 extends over 13 amino acids. The germline V and J ends were trimmed by 4 bases and 1 base, with 7 bases remaining between them. Germline CDR1 and CDR2: ENHRY and SYGVKD. The CDR3 sequence is CAISVGPNTEAFF. CDR3 in DNA: TGTGCCATCAGTGTGGGCCCGAACACTGAAGCTTTCTTT.

The chain carries TRBV2 and TRBJ1-5; 7 nucleotides match TRBD1. The junction had 7 bases not matched to a gene; V was cut back by 8 bases and J by 3 bases. The CDR3 runs 14 residues. The germline V gene encodes CDR1 SNHLY and CDR2 FYNNEI. CDR3 in amino acids: CASQLGQTNQPQHF. The CDR3, as DNA: TGTGCCAGCCAGTTGGGACAGACCAATCAGCCCCAGCATTTT.

This clone came up a few times. The chain is built from TRBV2 and TRBJ1-2; D is unresolved. Trimming took 6 bases from V and 8 from J, leaving 16 bases between them. The germline V gene encodes CDR1 SNHLY and CDR2 FYNNEI. This CDR3 has 13 residues. This CDR3 reads CASRGTRMEGYTF. The CDR3 nucleotides are TGTGCCAGCAGGGGCACCCGGATGGAAGGCTACACCTTC.

V usage is TRBV18 and J usage is TRBJ1-5; TRBD1 agrees at 8 bases. CDR3 length equals 16 residues. V was pared by 5 bases and J by 1 base, with 7 bases of the junction left unmatched. Germline values: CDR1 KGHSH, CDR2 LQKENI. CDR3 in amino acids: CASSSFRTGSNQPQHF. The CDR3 region has the DNA TGTGCCAGCTCATCCTTCAGGACAGGGAGCAATCAGCCCCAGCATTTT. The whole variable domain, remainder taken from reference TRBV18 and TRBJ1-5, is NAGVMQNPRHLVRRRGQEARLRCSPMKGHSHVYWYRQLPEEGLKFMVYLQKENIIDESGMPKERFSAEFPKEGPSILRIQQVVRGDSAAYFCASSSFRTGSNQPQHFGDGTRLSIL.

The chain employs TRBV10-3 and TRBJ2-5; D may be TRBD2 (6 bases). Trimming pared 5 bases from V and 5 bases from J, leaving 15 bases between. Germline CDR1 ENHRY, CDR2 SYGVKD. There are 14 residues in the CDR3. The CDR3 DNA follows: TGTGCCATCAGTCCATCGCGGGATTTTGAGACCCAGTACTTC. It specifies CAISPSRDFETQYF.

The CDR3 DNA follows: TGTGCCAGTAGTATAGAAACAGGGCCTACCTATGGCTACACCTTC. It codes for CASSIETGPTYGYTF. V usage is TRBV19 and J usage is TRBJ1-2; weak D call: TRBD1 (6 bases). Germline V gene lookup returns CDR1 LNHDA and CDR2 SQIVND (reference sequence). This CDR3 region has 15 residues. V was pared by 0 bases and J by 4 bases, with 12 bases between.

For the CDR3, the DNA is TGCAGCGTTGTCCCAGGGATGCTGAACACTGAAGCTTTCTTT. This sequence encodes CSVVPGMLNTEAFF. The chain links TRBV29-1 to TRBJ1-1, with a tentative D call TRBD1 (5 bases). Trimming took off 4 bases at V and 0 bases at J, with 12 bases between the two ends. The CDR3 sequence is 14 residues long. CDR1 is SQVTM and CDR2 is ANQGSEA in the germline V gene. Filled out from reference TRBV29-1 and TRBJ1-1, the complete variable domain reads SAVISQKPSRDICQRGTSLTIQCQVDSQVTMMFWYRQQPGQSLTLIATANQGSEATYESGFVIDKFPISRPNLTFSTLTVSNMSPEDSSIYLCSVVPGMLNTEAFFGQGTRLTVV.

The rearrangement uses TRBV7-9 and TRBJ2-4; a weak D match, TRBD2 (8 bases). Trimming took off 5 bases at V and 6 bases at J, with 23 bases between the two ends. Germline V gene sequence: CDR1 SEHNR, CDR2 FQNEAQ (reference sequence). This CDR3 is built from 17 residues. This chain's CDR3 is CASSQGESGRFGNIQYF. The DNA of the CDR3 is TGTGCCAGCAGCCAGGGGGAGAGCGGGAGATTCGGAAACATTCAGTACTTC.

This chain connects TRBV9 to TRBJ1-2; TRBD1 is a possible D gene (6 bases). Germline V gene sequence: CDR1 SGDLS, CDR2 YYNGEE. V was pared by 1 base and J by 4 bases, with 8 bases between. The CDR3 totals 13 residues. The CDR3 spells CASSVQGFYGYTF. CDR3 sequence (DNA): TGTGCCAGCAGCGTACAGGGGTTCTATGGCTACACCTTC.